Below, 30 T cell receptor beta chains from the same sample are listed, as sequenced in a study of cytomegalovirus exposure and HLA in healthy donors (dated by TCRdb to 2015 to 2018). The library was obtained by the immunoSEQ multiplex PCR assay. For the multiplex PCR, a mixture combining 60 forward primers for TCR Vbeta segments and 13 reverse primers for TCR Jbeta segments was used. TCRdb retrieved this table from immuneACCESS and kept in-frame rearrangements only. Not all clones are present; in checked studies, unresolved V genes account for under half, and no reason is known for the remainder. The sample data list about 140,000 clones, and approximately 80% of these were observed just once. The ten largest clones take up roughly 4% of the sample. Input material: PBMCs. The receptor source for this set is a woman aged 40 to 50 in good health and CMV-seropositive.

The chain carries TRBV7-7 and TRBJ2-7; 7 bases agree with TRBD2. With 5 bases clipped from V and 5 bases from J, the junction kept 12 bases outside the gene matches. Germline CDR1 and CDR2: SSHAT and FNYEAQ (reference sequence). The CDR3 spans 15 residues. CDR3 coding DNA: TGTGCCAGCAGCCGTAAGCGGGACGGTATCCACGAGCAGTACTTC. Its protein is CASSRKRDGIHEQYF.

The J gene is TRBJ1-5, the V gene TRBV11-1; the D gene is possibly TRBD1 (6 bases). The V gene lost 8 bases and the J gene lost 5 bases, with 13 bases spanning the gap. This CDR3 region has 13 residues. The germline CDR1 and CDR2 sequences are SGHAT and FQDESV (reference sequence). The CDR3 here is CASGGGPDQPQHF. The DNA of the CDR3 is TGTGCCAGCGGGGGGGGGCCGGATCAGCCCCAGCATTTT.

This clone was seen a single time. CDR3 sequence (DNA): TGTGCCAGCAGTTACGGGGGAGGTAGACGGAACACTGAAGCTTTCTTT. It encodes CASSYGGGRRNTEAFF. The gene calls are TRBV6-5 and TRBJ1-1, with D maybe TRBD1 (5 bases). CDR1 and CDR2 from the germline V gene are MNHEY and SVGAGI. The CDR3 loop spans 16 amino acids. V lost 2 bases, J lost 1 base, and 14 bases lay in between.

This chain uses TRBV7-8 with TRBJ1-2, with 8 bases fitting TRBD1. This CDR3 has 17 amino acids. Germline V gene lookup returns CDR1 SGHVS and CDR2 FQNEAQ. Germline trimming cut 5 bases from V and 0 bases from J; bases unmatched to any gene: 11. CDR3 in DNA: TGTGCCAGCAGCCTGACAGGGGACGCCTCCGCTAACTATGGCTACACCTTC. This codes for CASSLTGDASANYGYTF. Based on the CDR3 plus reference TRBV7-8 and TRBJ1-2, the full variable domain is GAGVSQSPRYKVAKRGQDVALRCDPISGHVSLFWYQQALGQGPEFLTYFQNEAQLDKSGLPSDRFFAERPEGSVSTLKIQRTQQEDSAVYLCASSLTGDASANYGYTFGSGTRLTVV.

As to this clone: At one of its ends the junction is not consistent with the germline gene, which may arise from a read error. V usage is TRBV7-9 and J usage is TRBJ1-1; tentative D call: TRBD1 (5 bases). The V gene's germline CDR1 is SEHNR and CDR2 FQNEAQ (reference sequence). This CDR3 is built from 13 residues. The chain's CDR3 is CSSSAGPNTEAFF. The DNA of the CDR3 is TGTTCCAGCAGCGCGGGACCAAACACTGAAGCTTTCTTT.

This sequence joins TRBV7-8 and TRBJ2-7; 12 nucleotides align to TRBD1. CDR1 is SGHVS and CDR2 is FQNEAQ in the germline V gene. The CDR3 is 20 residues long. The V segment lost 5 bases and the J segment 4 bases; nucleotides outside the gene matches: 21. The CDR3 sequence is CASSQGQGAASDQVRYEQYF. Here the CDR3 DNA reads TGTGCCAGCAGCCAGGGACAGGGGGCTGCTAGCGACCAAGTTCGGTACGAGCAGTACTTC.

This chain joins TRBV30 and TRBJ2-3; the D gene is possibly TRBD2 (7 bases). Germline V gene sequence: CDR1 GTSNPN, CDR2 SVGIG (reference sequence). The CDR3 length is 13 residues. Between the trimmed V and J ends, which lost 5 bases and 5 bases, there was a span of 14 bases. CDR3: CAWGGGGKDTQYF. CDR3 DNA sequence: TGTGCCTGGGGAGGGGGGGGCAAAGATACGCAGTATTTT.

This rearrangement joins TRBV5-1 to TRBJ2-1, with 11 bases identical to TRBD2. V shed 0 bases and J 0 bases; nucleotides not matched to a gene: 5. From germline, CDR1 is SGHRS and CDR2 YFSETQ. The CDR3 sequence is 18 residues long. In DNA, the CDR3 is TGCGCCAGCAGCTTGGCCGGGACTAGCGGTAGCTCCTACAATGAGCAGTTCTTC. This sequence encodes CASSLAGTSGSSYNEQFF.

The genes are TRBV7-2 and TRBJ2-1, with D perhaps matching TRBD2 (6 bases). The CDR3 length is 13 residues. V was clipped by 4 bases and J by 6 bases, with 10 bases between them. The V gene's germline CDR1 is SGHTA and CDR2 FQGNSA. The CDR3 DNA is TGTGCCAGCAGCTCGGACTACCTCAATGAGCAGTTCTTC. This translates into CASSSDYLNEQFF.

The V call is TRBV27, the J call TRBJ1-4; D perhaps matches TRBD1 (6 bases). This CDR3 is built from 22 residues. V was clipped by 0 bases and J by 6 bases, with 32 bases between them. Germline loops: CDR1 MNHEY, CDR2 SMNVEV (reference sequence). CDR3: CASSLSRGYGETGANSYEKLFF. For the CDR3, the DNA is TGTGCCAGCAGTTTATCCCGGGGCTACGGAGAGACAGGAGCTAACTCTTATGAAAAACTGTTTTTT.

V usage is TRBV29-1 and J usage is TRBJ1-1, with 8 positions matching TRBD1. In germline, CDR1 is SQVTM, CDR2 ANQGSEA. V trimming: 3 bases; J trimming: 5 bases; junction bases outside the gene matches: 5. The CDR3 runs to 13 residues. The CDR3 here is CSVDGQGGTEAFF. The CDR3 region has the DNA TGCAGCGTTGACGGACAGGGTGGGACTGAAGCTTTCTTT.

This clone has only one observation. V and J are TRBV28 and TRBJ2-3; no definite D call. Germline V gene lookup returns CDR1 MDHEN and CDR2 SYDVKM. There are 14 residues in the CDR3. Trimming took 3 bases from V and 0 from J, leaving 7 bases between them. This chain's CDR3 is CASSLESSTDTQYF. DNA of the CDR3: TGTGCCAGCAGTTTGGAGAGTAGCACAGATACGCAGTATTTT.

The chain has TRBV27 and TRBJ2-3, with D perhaps matching TRBD2 (6 bases). The CDR3 extends over 15 amino acids. V gave up 7 bases and J gave up 3 bases, with 17 bases separating them. The V gene's germline CDR1 is MNHEY and CDR2 SMNVEV (reference sequence). The CDR3 here is CASNPRDSRTDTQYF. The CDR3 DNA sequence: TGTGCCAGCAACCCGAGGGACTCCCGAACAGATACGCAGTATTTT.

This chain uses TRBV2 with TRBJ2-7, with 12 positions matching TRBD2. Germline CDR1 is SNHLY and CDR2 is FYNNEI. The ends lost 6 bases at V and 1 base at J; junction bases unmatched: 4. The CDR3 runs to 15 residues. This CDR3 is CASSPGLAGSYEQYF. The DNA of the CDR3 is TGTGCCAGCAGCCCCGGACTAGCGGGATCCTACGAGCAGTACTTC.

The chain is built from TRBV7-3 and TRBJ1-2; D is possibly TRBD1 (5 bases). The CDR3 extends over 12 amino acids. The V and J ends lost 5 bases and 7 bases respectively, with 11 bases between them. CDR1 is SGHTA and CDR2 is FQGTGA in the germline V gene. CDR3 sequence: CASSPGGSGYTF. The DNA of the CDR3 is TGTGCCAGCAGCCCCGGGGGGAGTGGCTACACCTTC.

This clone has only one observation. V usage is TRBV7-2 and J usage is TRBJ1-5, with D possibly being TRBD1 (6 bases). The V gene's germline CDR1 is SGHTA and CDR2 FQGNSA. V was trimmed by 1 base and J by 5 bases, leaving 6 bases between them. The CDR3 spans 13 residues. The CDR3 loop reads CASSLDRDQPQHF. CDR3 coding DNA: TGTGCCAGCAGCTTAGACAGGGATCAGCCCCAGCATTTT. The full variable domain, rest sourced from reference TRBV7-2 and TRBJ1-5, is GAGVSQSPSNKVTEKGKDVELRCDPISGHTALYWYRQSLGQGLEFLIYFQGNSAPDKSGLPSDRFSAERTGGSVSTLTIQRTQQEDSAVYLCASSLDRDQPQHFGDGTRLSIL.

V usage is TRBV5-6 and J usage is TRBJ2-1, with 12 bases lining up with TRBD2. V lost 2 bases, J lost 5 bases, and 14 bases stayed unmatched. This CDR3 region has 19 residues. Germline lookup yields CDR1 SGHDT and CDR2 YYEEEE. The CDR3 DNA is TGTGCCAGCAGCTTACCGGGGGCGAGGCTAGCGGGAGGGAACAATGAGCAGTTCTTC. This translates into CASSLPGARLAGGNNEQFF.

The rearrangement links TRBV6-1 to TRBJ1-5, with D tentatively TRBD1 (6 bases). Germline-derived CDR1 and CDR2 are MNHNS and SASEGT. The CDR3 is 15 residues long. Trimming stripped 4 bases from V and 11 bases from J, with 21 bases between. CDR3 bases: TGTGCCAGCAGTGCCCGGGACACTAGGCGACCAGCCCAGCATTTT. It yields the protein CASSARDTRRPAQHF.

This clone appeared a few times. The J gene is TRBJ2-7, the V gene TRBV7-9, with TRBD1 matching 9 bases. The CDR3 length is 14 residues. V lost 6 bases to trimming and J lost 4 bases; unmatched junction nucleotides: 7. CDR1 and CDR2 from the germline V gene are SEHNR and FQNEAQ (reference sequence). The CDR3 DNA reads TGTGCCAGCAGTCGAACAGGGGGCTCATACGAGCAGTACTTC. The encoded protein is CASSRTGGSYEQYF.

The rearrangement joins TRBV10-3 to TRBJ2-5; 10 bases align to TRBD2. This CDR3 is 12 amino acids long. Germline loops: CDR1 ENHRY, CDR2 SYGVKD. V trimming: 3 bases; J trimming: 10 bases; junction bases outside the gene matches: 2. For the CDR3, the DNA is TGTGCCATCAGTGAAGGACTAGCGGTCCAGTACTTC. It encodes CAISEGLAVQYF.

The gene calls are TRBV18 and TRBJ1-5; 10 bases align to TRBD1. V gave up 4 bases and J gave up 4 bases; unmatched junction bases: 1. The CDR3 has 14 residues. Germline V gene data show CDR1 as KGHSH and CDR2 as LQKENI. The CDR3 sequence is CASSLGQGNQPQHF. CDR3 in DNA: TGTGCCAGCTCACTGGGACAGGGGAATCAGCCCCAGCATTTT.

The CDR3 DNA reads TGTGCCTGGACCGGCGGGATCTCCTACAATGAGCAGTTCTTC. As protein: CAWTGGISYNEQFF. The chain joins TRBV30 to TRBJ2-1; D is perhaps TRBD2 (6 bases). The CDR3 is 14 residues long. Germline-derived CDR1 and CDR2 are GTSNPN and SVGIG (reference sequence). V was shortened by 4 bases and J by 0 bases, with 10 bases between the two germline ends.

This chain connects TRBV7-9 to TRBJ2-5; a weak D match, TRBD2 (5 bases). This CDR3 spans 13 amino acids. The germline V and J ends were trimmed by 4 bases and 5 bases, with 11 bases remaining between them. Germline V lookup: CDR1 SEHNR, CDR2 FQNEAQ (reference sequence). The CDR3 protein is CASSSFRGETQYF. CDR3 nucleotides: TGTGCCAGCAGCTCTTTTCGAGGGGAGACCCAGTACTTC.

The chain carries TRBV18 and TRBJ2-7; D is undetermined. Germline lookup yields CDR1 KGHSH and CDR2 LQKENI. The germline V and J ends were trimmed by 3 bases and 2 bases, with 8 bases remaining between them. This CDR3 spans 13 amino acids. The CDR3 spells CASSPTDTYEQYF. CDR3 coding DNA: TGTGCCAGCTCACCTACAGATACCTACGAGCAGTACTTC.

This clone was detected a few times. V is TRBV10-3 and J is TRBJ1-2, with TRBD1 matching 9 bases. Germline CDR1 reads ENHRY; CDR2 reads SYGVKD. This CDR3 comprises 14 residues. V gave up 2 bases and J gave up 2 bases; unmatched junction bases: 0. CDR3 coding DNA: TGTGCCATCAGTGAGGGACAGGGGAACTATGGCTACACCTTC. Protein sequence: CAISEGQGNYGYTF.

The gene calls are TRBV6-6 and TRBJ2-3, with D perhaps matching TRBD1 (7 bases). The ends were cut back, 2 bases at V and 8 bases at J, with 8 bases in the middle. The CDR3 extends over 12 amino acids. CDR1 and CDR2 from the germline V gene are MNHNY and SVGAGI (reference sequence). The CDR3 DNA sequence: TGTGCCAGCAGTTACCAGGGGGGTACGCAGTATTTT. It specifies CASSYQGGTQYF.

The chain employs TRBV28 and TRBJ2-7; a weak D match, TRBD2 (5 bases). Per germline, CDR1 MDHEN and CDR2 SYDVKM. Trimming left V 6 bases short and J 9 bases short, with 15 bases between. CDR3 length equals 12 residues. CDR3 amino acids: CASSHTHRGQYF. The CDR3 DNA reads TGTGCCAGCAGCCATACTCATCGGGGGCAGTACTTC.

The CDR3 sequence: CASSLMGSSAETQYF. CDR3 DNA: TGTGCCAGCAGCTTAATGGGCAGCTCGGCGGAGACCCAGTACTTC. The V and J genes are TRBV7-9 and TRBJ2-5, with unresolved D. This CDR3 has 15 residues. Trimming took off 2 bases at V and 5 bases at J, with 15 bases between the two ends. The germline V gene encodes CDR1 SEHNR and CDR2 FQNEAQ (reference sequence). Complete variable domain (other parts from reference TRBV7-9 and TRBJ2-5): DTGVSQNPRHKITKRGQNVTFRCDPISEHNRLYWYRQTLGQGPEFLTYFQNEAQLEKSRLLSDRFSAERPKGSFSTLEIQRTEQGDSAMYLCASSLMGSSAETQYFGPGTRLLVL.

This clone appeared a single time. The V gene is TRBV7-3, the J gene TRBJ2-1; maybe TRBD2 (6 bases). The CDR3 is 14 residues long. From germline, CDR1 is SGHTA and CDR2 FQGTGA. V gave up 2 bases and J gave up 4 bases, with 9 bases separating them. This CDR3 reads CASSLGTEYNEQFF. The CDR3 bases are TGTGCCAGCAGCTTAGGGACTGAATACAATGAGCAGTTCTTC.

The rearrangement joins TRBV15 to TRBJ2-3; TRBD1 matches at 8 bases. In germline, CDR1 is LNHNV, CDR2 YYDKDF (reference sequence). The CDR3 contains 15 residues. Losses at the gene ends were 5 bases for V and 1 base for J; bases not matched to a gene: 5. The CDR3 sequence: CATSLGQGGTDTQYF. The CDR3 DNA sequence: TGTGCCACCAGCTTAGGACAGGGCGGCACAGATACGCAGTATTTT.